This TCR beta chain was recorded in a study of shared clonotypes between healthy human individuals. Study conclusions and caveats: Larger estimated richness was generally recorded for naive subsets relative to memory subsets.

Adult Caucasians living in Nashville, Tennessee made up all of the donors. In the case of this clone: Antigen specificity is unknown.

Sequencing was performed with immunoSEQ multiplex PCR; in TCRdb, only in-frame clones are kept and a portion is missing. The data contain more than 2,000,000 clones, approximately 95% of them seen just once; the ten biggest clones take up roughly 0.36%. The germline CDR1 and CDR2 sequences are SGHVS and FQNEAQ. The CDR3 spans 15 residues. V shed 4 bases and J 5 bases; nucleotides not matched to a gene: 5. The chain has TRBV7-8 and TRBJ2-1, with 10 nucleotides matching TRBD2. The sample taken for sequencing was naive CD4+ T cells from PBMCs. Subset specified: CD45RA+ positively selected. This clonotype was obtained from a man between 18 and 29 years old in good health. Some clones in this sample may be carry-over from other donors' samples. CDR3 nucleotide sequence: TGTGCCAGCAGCTCGGGACTAGCGAGACACAATGAGCAGTTCTTC. Its protein product is CASSSGLARHNEQFF.